The 26 T cell receptor beta chains below were found in one sample sequenced in a study of TIL therapy for anti-PD-1-resistant metastatic lung cancer. The libraries were made with immunoSEQ v3. Generated by immunoSEQ multiplex PCR, the TCRdb table keeps only in-frame clones and is missing some. There are approximately 87,000 clones in the sample; roughly two thirds occur only once, and approximately 11% lies in the top ten. The time point is: pre-treatment sample, taken before nivolumab and TIL therapy. The tumor samples were excised metastases, mostly pleural nodules or supraclavicular lymph nodes. Material: tumor tissue, obtained at baseline. The receptors come from a person aged 30 to 80 with non-small cell lung cancer.

This CDR3 is CSVVGLAGSYEQYF. The CDR3 nucleotides are TGCAGCGTTGTAGGACTAGCGGGATCCTACGAGCAGTACTTC. The chain links TRBV29-1 to TRBJ2-7, with 12 nucleotides matching TRBD2. CDR1 and CDR2 (germline): SQVTM, ANQGSEA. J lost 1 base, V lost 4 bases, and 2 bases had no gene match. CDR3 length: 14 amino acids.

The CDR3 is CASSGFVSSYNEQFF. Written as DNA, the CDR3 is TGTGCCAGCAGTGGTTTCGTGAGCTCCTACAATGAGCAGTTCTTC. This sequence joins TRBV2 and TRBJ2-1, with unresolved D. Per germline, CDR1 SNHLY and CDR2 FYNNEI. Trimming shortened V by 4 bases and J by 0 bases, and 10 bases separated the two germline ends. This CDR3 has 15 amino acids. Filled out from reference TRBV2 and TRBJ2-1, the complete variable domain reads EPEVTQTPSHQVTQMGQEVILRCVPISNHLYFYWYRQILGQKVEFLVSFYNNEISEKSEIFDDQFSVERPDGSNFTLKIRSTKLEDSAMYFCASSGFVSSYNEQFFGPGTRLTVL.

The V and J genes are TRBV28 and TRBJ1-4, with D uncertain. Germline assignment: CDR1 MDHEN and CDR2 SYDVKM. The ends were cut back, 6 bases at V and 1 base at J, with 12 bases in the middle. There are 15 residues in the CDR3. The CDR3 coding sequence is TGTGCCAGCAGACAGACGGGATTAACTAATGAAAAACTGTTTTTT. This codes for CASRQTGLTNEKLFF.

V gene TRBV4-3 combines with J gene TRBJ2-1; the match to TRBD2 covers 7 bases. Trimming at V came to 3 bases and at J to 4 bases, leaving 12 bases not matched to a gene. CDR1 and CDR2 from the germline V gene are LGHNA and YSLEER. The CDR3 has 17 residues. The CDR3 is CASSQQIGGELYNEQFF. In DNA, the CDR3 is TGCGCCAGCAGCCAGCAAATTGGGGGGGAGTTGTACAATGAGCAGTTCTTC.

This chain connects TRBV6-5 to TRBJ1-1, with D possibly TRBD1 on 6 matching bases. Deletions cut 6 bases from V and 5 bases from J, with 16 bases between. CDR3 length: 14 amino acids. From germline, CDR1 is MNHEY and CDR2 SVGAGI. The CDR3 coding sequence is TGTGCCAGCAGGCAAAGGGGGGTAGGGACTGAAGCTTTCTTT. It yields the protein CASRQRGVGTEAFF.

This clone was counted only a few times. This rearrangement joins TRBV7-9 to TRBJ1-2; TRBD1 matches at 11 bases. The germline CDR1 and CDR2 sequences are SEHNR and FQNEAQ (reference sequence). The junction had 6 bases not matched to a gene; V was cut back by 4 bases and J by 8 bases. CDR3 length equals 14 residues. CDR3 residues: CASSSRDRGYGYTF. DNA of the CDR3: TGTGCCAGCAGCTCCCGGGACAGGGGGTACGGCTACACCTTC.

This clone was seen at least ten times. The chain uses TRBV7-8 and TRBJ1-5, with 8 nucleotides matching TRBD1. This CDR3 is 13 amino acids long. Germline V CDR1 and CDR2: SGHVS, FQNEAQ. The ends lost 5 bases at V and 7 bases at J; junction bases unmatched: 4. CDR3 DNA sequence: TGTGCCAGCAGCGCCCGACAGGGGCAGCCCCAGCATTTT. Translated: CASSARQGQPQHF.

The rearrangement uses TRBV18 and TRBJ2-4; a weak D match, TRBD2 (6 bases). The CDR3 sequence is 16 residues long. V was clipped by 3 bases and J by 0 bases, with 12 bases between them. Germline lookup yields CDR1 KGHSH and CDR2 LQKENI. The CDR3 reads CASSPRLDLAKNIQYF. The CDR3 coding sequence is TGTGCCAGCTCACCCCGACTAGACTTAGCCAAAAACATTCAGTACTTC.

The chain is built from TRBV9 and TRBJ2-7; 7 bases align to TRBD2. The CDR3 contains 15 residues. J gave up 3 bases and V 0 bases, and 6 bases lay outside the gene matches. The germline V gene has CDR1 SGDLS and CDR2 YYNGEE. As DNA, the CDR3 is TGTGCCAGCAGCGTAGGAGGCGGGGGAGTCTACGAGCAGTACTTC. It encodes CASSVGGGGVYEQYF.

The chain has TRBV24-1 and TRBJ2-7, with D maybe TRBD1 (6 bases). CDR1 is KGHDR, CDR2 SFDVKD, per germline. V was pared by 8 bases and J by 0 bases, with 28 bases between. The CDR3 has 19 residues. For the CDR3, the DNA is TGTGCCACCATCCCCTGCCGGGACACATACTCCAATAGCTCCTACGAGCAGTACTTC. This encodes CATIPCRDTYSNSSYEQYF.

This clone was picked up a small number of times. The genes are TRBV7-3 and TRBJ2-2; TRBD1 agrees at 8 bases. Trimming cost V 5 bases and J 4 bases; bases outside gene matches: 6. The CDR3 contains 15 residues. The V gene's germline CDR1 is SGHTA and CDR2 FQGTGA. Written as DNA, the CDR3 is TGTGCCAGCAGCCCAGGACAGGGAGGCACCGGGGAGCTGTTTTTT. Protein sequence: CASSPGQGGTGELFF.

This chain links TRBV5-4 with TRBJ2-2; D is possibly TRBD1 (5 bases). Germline CDR1 SGHNT, CDR2 YYREEE (reference sequence). V was shortened by 4 bases and J by 6 bases, with 13 bases between the two germline ends. The CDR3 is 14 amino acids. The CDR3 is CASSRRTHPGELFF. The CDR3 DNA reads TGTGCCAGCAGCCGTCGGACACACCCCGGGGAGCTGTTTTTT.

A single count supports this clone. The chain carries TRBV7-8 and TRBJ2-7; D may match TRBD1 or TRBD2 (5 bases each). Germline V lookup: CDR1 SGHVS, CDR2 FQNEAQ. Trimming removed 4 bases at V and 4 bases at J, with 14 bases between. The CDR3 runs to 14 residues. The CDR3 nucleotides are TGTGCCAGCAGCTCCACTTGGGGGAGATACGAGCAGTACTTC. Protein sequence: CASSSTWGRYEQYF.

Many counts were recorded for this clone. The same CDR3 also results from other DNA sequences found in this sample. The V gene is TRBV6-5, the J gene TRBJ2-1, with D possibly TRBD2 on 6 matching bases. The CDR3 length is 11 residues. V was trimmed by 2 bases and J by 10 bases, leaving 6 bases between them. In germline, CDR1 is MNHEY, CDR2 SVGAGI. CDR3 region: CASSYGGEQFF. For the CDR3, the DNA is TGTGCCAGCAGTTACGGGGGGGAGCAGTTCTTC.

The rearrangement links TRBV10-2 to TRBJ2-1, with 10 nucleotides matching TRBD2. Germline CDR1 WSHSY, CDR2 SAAADI. The CDR3 is 15 amino acids. The trim removed 4 bases at V and 5 bases at J, leaving 5 bases unmatched. The CDR3 protein is CASSVAGGGNNEQFF. Here the CDR3 DNA reads TGCGCCAGCAGTGTAGCGGGAGGTGGGAACAATGAGCAGTTCTTC.

The chain couples TRBV28 to TRBJ1-2; D not resolved. This CDR3 is 13 amino acids long. Germline CDR1 and CDR2: MDHEN and SYDVKM. For the CDR3, the DNA is TGTGCATCCAATGGACCCCTTAACTATGGCTACACCTTC. It codes for CASNGPLNYGYTF.

V and J are TRBV12-3 or TRBV12-4 and TRBJ1-1, with D uncertain. Trimming removed 6 bases from V and 9 bases from J, with 11 bases in between. The CDR3 sequence is 11 residues long. CDR3 region: CASSSERQAFF. CDR3 nucleotides: TGTGCCAGCAGCTCGGAGCGCCAAGCTTTCTTT.

The chain recombines TRBV11-2 with TRBJ1-4; a weak D match, TRBD1 (5 bases). V was pared by 4 bases and J by 3 bases, with 15 bases between. The CDR3 has 16 amino acids. Germline CDR1 is SGHAT and CDR2 is FQNNGV. CDR3 in DNA: TGTGCCAGCAGCTCATCGCGGGGACCCTCTAATGAAAAACTGTTTTTT. This encodes CASSSSRGPSNEKLFF.

V and J are TRBV19 and TRBJ1-6, with D unclear. In germline, CDR1 is LNHDA, CDR2 SQIVND (reference sequence). Trimming shortened V by 2 bases and J by 7 bases, and 9 bases separated the two germline ends. The CDR3 is 14 amino acids. CDR3 loop: CASSIRLPNSPLHF. The CDR3 DNA sequence: TGTGCCAGTAGTATACGGCTACCCAATTCACCCCTCCACTTT. The full variable domain, its missing parts supplied by reference TRBV19 and TRBJ1-6, is DGGITQSPKYLFRKEGQNVTLSCEQNLNHDAMYWYRQDPGQGLRLIYYSQIVNDFQKGDIAEGYSVSREKKESFPLTVTSAQKNPTAFYLCASSIRLPNSPLHFGNGTRLTVT.

The chain joins TRBV5-4 to TRBJ2-1, with 7 bases lining up with TRBD2. After removal of 0 bases from V and 0 bases from J, the junction contained 0 bases not matched to a gene. This CDR3 has 15 residues. The V gene's germline CDR1 is SGHNT and CDR2 YYREEE (reference sequence). The DNA of the CDR3 is TGTGCCAGCAGCTTGGGGACTAGCTCCTACAATGAGCAGTTCTTC. Translation: CASSLGTSSYNEQFF.

The chain is built from TRBV6-6 and TRBJ2-7; D is undetermined. The germline V gene has CDR1 MNHNY and CDR2 SVGAGI (reference sequence). V dropped 6 bases and J dropped 6 bases, with 21 bases sitting between them. The CDR3 totals 15 residues. Here the CDR3 reads CASRPGVALLSEQYF. CDR3 DNA: TGTGCCAGCAGACCTGGCGTGGCGCTTCTCTCCGAGCAGTACTTC.

This clone was detected a few times. V usage is TRBV29-1 and J usage is TRBJ1-2; TRBD1 aligns across 7 bases. Germline V CDR1 and CDR2: SQVTM, ANQGSEA. The ends lost 0 bases at V and 6 bases at J; junction bases unmatched: 10. This CDR3 is built from 15 residues. CDR3 loop: CSVEENKGARNGYTF. The CDR3 nucleotides are TGCAGCGTTGAAGAAAATAAGGGGGCGCGAAATGGCTACACCTTC.

The chain carries TRBV11-3 and TRBJ2-1, with 11 bases lining up with TRBD2. The CDR3 totals 14 residues. CDR1 and CDR2 from the germline V gene are SGHNT and YENEEA. V trimming: 3 bases; J trimming: 8 bases; junction bases outside the gene matches: 3. The CDR3 DNA is TGTGCCAGCAGCTTTAGCGGGGGGGCCGATGAGCAGTTCTTC. Protein product: CASSFSGGADEQFF.

V usage is TRBV5-1 and J usage is TRBJ2-7, with D possibly matching TRBD1 (6 bases). The CDR3 is 14 amino acids. Germline CDR1 is SGHRS and CDR2 is YFSETQ. Trimming cost V 2 bases and J 6 bases, with 15 bases left between them. The DNA of the CDR3 is TGCGCCAGCAGCTTACAGGGACGGGCTATCGAGCAGTACTTC. Amino acids: CASSLQGRAIEQYF.

The V gene is TRBV7-2, the J gene TRBJ2-7, with D unresolved. Germline V gives CDR1 SGHTA, CDR2 FQGNSA. This CDR3 is 14 amino acids long. Trimming cost V 2 bases and J 0 bases, with 8 bases left between them. The CDR3 region has the DNA TGTGCCAGCAGCTTATCTGGGGTCTCCTACGAGCAGTACTTC. Translated: CASSLSGVSYEQYF.

The chain employs TRBV2 and TRBJ1-5, with D tentatively TRBD1 (6 bases). The V end lost 0 bases, the J end lost 7 bases, and 16 bases lay between the germline ends. Germline CDR1 and CDR2: SNHLY and FYNNEI. The CDR3 has 16 residues. The CDR3 DNA reads as TGTGCCAGCAGTGAAGCGGAGTATACAGGGCCCCAGCCCCAGCATTTT. Residues: CASSEAEYTGPQPQHF. The full variable domain, completed using reference TRBV2 and TRBJ1-5, is EPEVTQTPSHQVTQMGQEVILRCVPISNHLYFYWYRQILGQKVEFLVSFYNNEISEKSEIFDDQFSVERPDGSNFTLKIRSTKLEDSAMYFCASSEAEYTGPQPQHFGDGTRLSIL.